One sample yielded the 9 T cell receptor beta chains listed below, sequenced in a study of cytomegalovirus exposure and HLA in healthy donors. Primers for the PCR totalled 60 Vbeta and 13 Jbeta. Sequencing was performed with immunoSEQ multiplex PCR; in TCRdb, only in-frame clones are kept and a portion is missing. The repertoire holds some 150,000 clones, with about four fifths as singletons. Sequencing was done on a sample of PBMCs. These receptors all stem from a male donor in good health and CMV-seronegative.

The rearrangement links TRBV7-6 to TRBJ2-2, with 9 bases that match TRBD2. Germline CDR1 reads SGHVS; CDR2 reads FNYEAQ. V gave up 8 bases and J gave up 6 bases; unmatched junction bases: 10. CDR3 size: 15 residues. For the CDR3, the DNA is TGTGCCAGCGGCGGATTAGCGGGAGCTTCCGGGGAGCTGTTTTTT. As protein: CASGGLAGASGELFF.

The chain combines TRBV9 with TRBJ2-1; 8 nucleotides agree with TRBD1. The CDR3 totals 16 residues. Germline V gives CDR1 SGDLS, CDR2 YYNGEE. V lost 0 bases and J lost 5; bases outside the gene matches: 7. As DNA, the CDR3 is TGTGCCAGCAGCGTAGTCGCGGGACAGGTGAACAATGAGCAGTTCTTC. Amino acid sequence: CASSVVAGQVNNEQFF.

The V gene is TRBV27, the J gene TRBJ2-1, with 14 bases fitting TRBD2. Germline V lookup: CDR1 MNHEY, CDR2 SMNVEV (reference sequence). The junction had 23 bases not matched to a gene; V was cut back by 3 bases and J by 7 bases. The CDR3 contains 22 residues. Here the CDR3 DNA reads TGTGCCAGCAGTTTTCGGCGGTTCGGGGTGGGACTAGCGGGAGTGTCGTCAAATGAGCAGTTCTTC. Amino acids: CASSFRRFGVGLAGVSSNEQFF.

The J gene is TRBJ1-2, the V gene TRBV25-1; D gene unclear. The CDR3 contains 15 residues. The V end was cut by 1 base, the J end by 4 bases, with 13 bases between. The germline V gene encodes CDR1 MGHDK and CDR2 SYGVNS. The CDR3 loop is CASSESLGPSYGYTF. CDR3 nucleotides: TGTGCCAGCAGTGAATCGCTGGGTCCTAGCTATGGCTACACCTTC.

This clone was counted only a few times. The V gene is TRBV5-5, the J gene TRBJ1-5, with D possibly matching TRBD1 (6 bases). This CDR3 has 15 amino acids. Germline V gene sequence: CDR1 SGHKS, CDR2 YYEKEE (reference sequence). The ends were cut back, 3 bases at V and 0 bases at J, with 10 bases in the middle. This CDR3 is CASSWTVYSNQPQHF. CDR3 DNA sequence: TGTGCCAGCAGCTGGACAGTTTATAGCAATCAGCCCCAGCATTTT.

About this clone: In the same sample, other DNA sequences code for this CDR3. The gene calls are TRBV5-4 and TRBJ2-5; weak D call: TRBD1 (5 bases). This CDR3 region has 14 residues. The germline V gene has CDR1 SGHNT and CDR2 YYREEE (reference sequence). V was pared by 0 bases and J by 2 bases, with 8 bases between. The CDR3 DNA reads TGTGCCAGCAGCTTGGCTGGGGCGCAAGAGACCCAGTACTTC. Residues: CASSLAGAQETQYF.

This chain connects TRBV7-9 to TRBJ2-7, with TRBD2 matching 13 bases. Germline V CDR1 and CDR2: SEHNR, FQNEAQ (reference sequence). V was pared by 5 bases and J by 5 bases, with 9 bases of the junction left unmatched. The CDR3 extends over 16 amino acids. Here the CDR3 reads CASSPRTSGGFNEQYF. CDR3 sequence (DNA): TGTGCCAGCAGCCCACGGACTAGCGGGGGTTTCAACGAGCAGTACTTC.

The chain recombines TRBV7-2 with TRBJ2-1; D ambiguous. Trimming removed 3 bases at V and 6 bases at J, with 12 bases between. Per the germline V gene, CDR1 is SGHTA and CDR2 is FQGNSA. The CDR3 contains 14 residues. CDR3 DNA sequence: TGTGCCAGCAGCTTTCTTCCCTGGGCCAATGAGCAGTTCTTC. It is translated as CASSFLPWANEQFF. The full variable domain, with the rest looked up from reference TRBV7-2 and TRBJ2-1, is GAGVSQSPSNKVTEKGKDVELRCDPISGHTALYWYRQSLGQGLEFLIYFQGNSAPDKSGLPSDRFSAERTGGSVSTLTIQRTQQEDSAVYLCASSFLPWANEQFFGPGTRLTVL.

The chain uses TRBV29-1 and TRBJ1-3; D ambiguous. The germline V gene encodes CDR1 SQVTM and CDR2 ANQGSEA. This CDR3 contains 12 residues. Trimming left V 7 bases short and J 0 bases short, with 7 bases between. CDR3 DNA: TGCAGCGCCGCGCTCTCTGGAAACACCATATATTTT. It yields the protein CSAALSGNTIYF.